What follows is one T cell receptor beta chain and its context. The antigen remains undetermined. These data come from a study of beta chain features in type 1 diabetes. Study-level points and caveats: Compared with healthy donors, patients appeared to share more similar naive, central memory and regulatory TCRB repertoires. There was a moderate but significant shortening of TCRB CDR3s in all four CD4+ subsets of Type 1 diabetes patients.

Via the markers CD45RO/CCR7/CD25/CD127/CD95/CD27, stem cell-like memory, regulatory, central memory and naive CD4+ cells were sorted. All of the sorted populations showed purity greater than 98%. The whole isolated RNA underwent reverse transcription, so sequencing captured expressed TCRB transcripts. Naive, central memory and regulatory T cell samples averaged around 3.5 million immunoSEQ reads each. Clones were read by immunoSEQ multiplex PCR, and TCRdb kept only the in-frame ones, dropping some. The sample lists some 150,000 clones, less than 15% occurring once. The CDR3 is 16 residues long. V trimming: 4 bases; J trimming: 5 bases; junction bases outside the gene matches: 4. Germline CDR1 is MNHEY and CDR2 is SVGAGI.

The sequenced material came from central memory CD4+ T cells from blood. V gene TRBV6-5 combines with J gene TRBJ2-5, with 16 nucleotides matching TRBD2. This receptor was identified in a man between 18 and 35 years old with type 1 diabetes. CDR3 protein: CASSSGLAGGRETQYF. The CDR3 coding sequence is TGTGCCAGCAGTTCGGGACTAGCGGGGGGGCGTGAGACCCAGTACTTC.